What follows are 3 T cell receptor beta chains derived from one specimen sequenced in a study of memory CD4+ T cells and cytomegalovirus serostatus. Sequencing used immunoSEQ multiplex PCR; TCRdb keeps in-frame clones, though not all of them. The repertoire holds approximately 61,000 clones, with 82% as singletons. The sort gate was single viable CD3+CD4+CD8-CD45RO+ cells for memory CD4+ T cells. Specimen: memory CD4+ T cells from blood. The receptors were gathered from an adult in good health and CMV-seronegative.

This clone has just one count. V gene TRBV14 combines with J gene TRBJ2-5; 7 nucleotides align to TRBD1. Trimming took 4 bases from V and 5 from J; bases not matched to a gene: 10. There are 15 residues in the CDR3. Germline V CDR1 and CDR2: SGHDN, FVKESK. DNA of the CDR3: TGTGCCAGCAGCCCCCCCGCGAGGGGGCAGGAGACCCAGTACTTC. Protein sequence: CASSPPARGQETQYF.

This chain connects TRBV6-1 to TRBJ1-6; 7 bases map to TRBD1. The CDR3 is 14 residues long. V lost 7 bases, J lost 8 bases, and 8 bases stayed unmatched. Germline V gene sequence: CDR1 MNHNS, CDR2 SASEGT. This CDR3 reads CASNRQGRDSPLHF. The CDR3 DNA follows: TGTGCCAGCAACCGACAGGGTAGAGATTCACCCCTCCACTTT.

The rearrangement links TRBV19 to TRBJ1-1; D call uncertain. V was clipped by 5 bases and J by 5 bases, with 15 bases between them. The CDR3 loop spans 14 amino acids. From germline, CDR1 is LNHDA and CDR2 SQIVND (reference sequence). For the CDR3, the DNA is TGTGCCAGTAGTTCGATCAGAATTTCGACTGAAGCTTTCTTT. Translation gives CASSSIRISTEAFF.